This T cell receptor (beta chain) was sequenced for a study of shared clonotypes between healthy human individuals. Overall study: Donors were two women and a few men aged 18 to 49.

Findings and limits, study-wide: Only a few donors were included, so the genetic and exposure-history diversity represented was limited.

Sequencing on ten immunoSEQ deep assay plates was performed for unsorted PBMC DNA. Sequenced by immunoSEQ multiplex PCR; TCRdb stores in-frame clones only, minus some. This table holds fewer than 600,000 clones, roughly 72% found once. Comments on this clone: Its antigen is still unknown.

Extraction of genomic DNA in unsorted samples used about 90 million PBMCs. The CDR3 length is 15 residues. Germline V gene data show CDR1 as MNHEY and CDR2 as SMNVEV (reference sequence). V lost 2 bases, J lost 1 base, and 11 bases lay in between. This sequence joins TRBV27 and TRBJ1-1, with no clear D. This sequence was found in a middle-aged woman in good health. Some clones in this sample may be carry-over from other donors' samples. The sample comprised PBMCs. Here the CDR3 reads CASSLGSMGNTEAFF. DNA of the CDR3: TGTGCCAGCAGTTTAGGGTCCATGGGGAACACTGAAGCTTTCTTT.